A selection of T cell receptor beta chains follows, all from one sample in a study of identical twins. From the 5' RACE reads, TCRdb called clonotypes with MiXCR, one entry per CDR3 protein. This sample yields hundreds of thousands of distinct CDR3 sequences, of which less than 8% are seen a single time; 1.9% belongs to the top ten. These data are also associated with another study on yellow fever vaccine responses in identical twins.

What was sequenced was memory (CD45RO+) T cells sorted from blood. These receptors all come from a young woman in good health. Both conserved end residues are part of each CDR3. The D gene is left open where the match is weak. Some rows mark clone size as missing; the rest say once, few, many or name a class of expanded clone.

v_call	clone_size	j_call	d_call	cdr3_nt	cdr3_aa
TRBV9	once	TRBJ2-5	TRBD2	TGTGCCAGCAGCGCCGGGACTAGCGGGAGACTCCAAGAGACCCAGTACTTC	CASSAGTSGRLQETQYF
TRBV10-3	-	TRBJ1-1	-	TGTGCCATCAGTGAAGGGCGCGGGAACACTGAAGCTTTCTTT	CAISEGRGNTEAFF
TRBV4-1	many	TRBJ1-2	TRBD1	TGCGCCAGCAGCCAGGTTGGGACAGGGAAGGTAGGCGGCTACACCTTC	CASSQVGTGKVGGYTF
TRBV5-6	many	TRBJ2-5	-	TGTGCCAGCAGCTTGGAGTACCGGAGAGGGACCCAGTACTTC	CASSLEYRRGTQYF
TRBV4-3	few	TRBJ2-3	TRBD2	TGCGCCAGCAGCCAAGAACTAGCGGGAGTAAGGAATACGCAGTATTTT	CASSQELAGVRNTQYF
TRBV6-1	many	TRBJ2-3	-	TGTGCCAGCAGTGAACTGACAGGCACAGATACGCAGTATTTT	CASSELTGTDTQYF
TRBV14	-	TRBJ2-5	TRBD2	TGTGCCAGCAGCCAAGGATGGAGTAGCGGGGGGGCTGAGACCCAGTACTTC	CASSQGWSSGGAETQYF
TRBV7-9	-	TRBJ1-5	-	TGTGCCAGCAGCTTTGCAGATTTTAGCAATCAGCCCCAGCATTTT	CASSFADFSNQPQHF
TRBV20-1	few	TRBJ2-7	TRBD2	TGCAGTGGAGATAGCGGGAGGACCTACGAGCAGTACTTC	CSGDSGRTYEQYF
TRBV6-5	many	TRBJ1-1	-	TGTGCCGTCGGCACTGAAGCTTTCTTT	CAVGTEAFF
TRBV15	-	TRBJ2-2	-	TGTGCCACAGAAGACGCAACGTCGGGCACCGGGGAGCTGTTTTTT	CATEDATSGTGELFF
TRBV3-1	-	TRBJ2-3	-	TGTGCCAGCAGCCTGTTGAGGGCCTTGAGCACAGATACGCAGTATTTT	CASSLLRALSTDTQYF
TRBV4-1	few	TRBJ2-5	-	TGCGCCAGCAGCCAAGGTGACAGACTGGAGACCCAGTACTTC	CASSQGDRLETQYF
TRBV14	many	TRBJ2-3	-	TGTGCCAGCAGCCAAGATGCCCGGGAGAGAACGCAGTATTTT	CASSQDARERTQYF
TRBV9	few	TRBJ2-2	-	TGTGCCAGCAGCCCCAGGGACTTCACCGGGGAGCTGTTTTTT	CASSPRDFTGELFF
TRBV12-3/TRBV12-4	many	TRBJ2-3	-	TGTGCCAGCTTGATGACAGATACGCAGTATTTT	CASLMTDTQYF
TRBV6-1	-	TRBJ2-5	TRBD2	TGTGCCAGCAGTGCAAAGCGGGGGGAGACCCAGTACTTC	CASSAKRGETQYF
TRBV4-1	-	TRBJ2-7	-	TGCGCCAGCAGCCAAGAAGGAGGTCCGGAGCGCCTCTTAACCTACGAGCAGTACTTC	CASSQEGGPERLLTYEQYF
TRBV21-1	-	TRBJ2-7	-	TGTGCCAGCAGCAAAGCGCCTAGCGGGAGAATCTACGAGCAGTACTTC	CASSKAPSGRIYEQYF
TRBV5-1	many	TRBJ2-3	TRBD2	TGCGCCAGCAGCGGCGGGACTAGCGGAGCCTTCACAGATACGCAGTATTTT	CASSGGTSGAFTDTQYF
TRBV20-1	many	TRBJ1-2	-	TGCAGTGGGGAGGGCGCGGGAGCTAACTATGGCTACACCTTC	CSGEGAGANYGYTF
TRBV20-1	many	TRBJ2-1	TRBD2	TGCAGTGCTAGCGGGACTAGTAACAATGAGCAGTTCTTC	CSASGTSNNEQFF
TRBV3-1	many	TRBJ2-7	-	TGTGCCAGCAAAGCCGACAGCTACGAGCAGTACTTC	CASKADSYEQYF
TRBV4-3	-	TRBJ1-3	-	TGCGCCAGCAGAGTGAACACCATATATTTT	CASRVNTIYF
TRBV20-1	many	TRBJ2-2	-	TGCAGTGCTAGAAACGCCTTGAGGGACACCGGGGAGCTGTTTTTT	CSARNALRDTGELFF
TRBV2	many	TRBJ2-3	-	TGTGCCAGCAGTAACCTGGGCACAGATACGCAGTATTTT	CASSNLGTDTQYF
TRBV20-1	many	TRBJ2-3	-	TGCAGTGCTAGTCTTTCCACAGATACGCAGTATTTT	CSASLSTDTQYF
TRBV11-1	many	TRBJ2-2	-	TGTGCCAGCAGCTTAGCCAGGACGAACACCGGGGAGCTGTTTTTT	CASSLARTNTGELFF
TRBV27	many	TRBJ2-2	-	TGTGCCAGCAGTTTCTACACCGGGGAGCTGTTTTTT	CASSFYTGELFF
TRBV5-1	many	TRBJ2-5	TRBD1	TGCGCCAGCAGCTTCGACAGGGTGAAGGAGACCCAGTACTTC	CASSFDRVKETQYF
TRBV28	-	TRBJ2-1	-	TGTGCCAGCAGTGCTCTTTCTTTCCCCATCGGGTACTTTTTCTTC	CASSALSFPIGYFFF
TRBV5-1	-	TRBJ1-6	-	TGCGCCAGCACCCCAGCTGGACCCAGGAATCCACCCCTCCACTTT	CASTPAGPRNPPLHF
TRBV6-5	few	TRBJ2-3	-	TGTGCCAGCAGTTACTTGGGAACAGATACGCAGTATTTT	CASSYLGTDTQYF
TRBV20-1	many	TRBJ1-5	TRBD1	TGCAGTGCTAGAGTGGGGACAGGGGGATATAGCAATCAGCCCCAGCATTTT	CSARVGTGGYSNQPQHF
TRBV9	-	TRBJ2-7	-	TGTGCCAGCAGCGTGCAGGCGGAAAGTTACGAGCAGTACTTC	CASSVQAESYEQYF
TRBV4-3	-	TRBJ2-5	-	TGCGCCAGCAGCCGACGACTAGGAGAGACCCAGTACTTC	CASSRRLGETQYF
TRBV27	many	TRBJ2-1	-	TGTGCCAGCAGTTTCGCCAGGATGGACAATGAGCAGTTCTTC	CASSFARMDNEQFF
TRBV6-1	many	TRBJ2-6	-	TGTGCCAGCAGCCACCTCTCTGGGGCCAACGTCCTGACTTTC	CASSHLSGANVLTF
TRBV27	few	TRBJ1-1	-	TGTGCCAGCAGTTTAAGGGCCTGGGCGGACACTGAAGCTTTCTTT	CASSLRAWADTEAFF
TRBV29-1	many	TRBJ2-7	TRBD1	TGCAGCGCCGCAACCGGGACAGGGACTTACGAGCAGTACTTC	CSAATGTGTYEQYF
TRBV28	-	TRBJ2-4	TRBD1	TGTGCCAGCAGTTCCCCATGGGACAGGGGTAAAAACATTCAGTACTTC	CASSSPWDRGKNIQYF
TRBV10-3	-	TRBJ2-7	-	TGTGCCATCAAAGGCGACAGCTCCTACGAGCAGTACTTC	CAIKGDSSYEQYF
TRBV6-2/TRBV6-3	many	TRBJ2-7	TRBD1	TGTGCCAGCATCACCGGGGGACAGGGCTCCTACGAGCAGTACTTC	CASITGGQGSYEQYF
TRBV5-1	-	TRBJ2-3	TRBD2	TGCGCCAGCAGGCTAGCGGGGGGCCAAGCAGATACGCAGTATTTT	CASRLAGGQADTQYF
TRBV12-3/TRBV12-4	many	TRBJ2-7	TRBD2	TGTGCCAGCAGTCCGCTAGCGGGAGGGGACGAGCAGTACTTC	CASSPLAGGDEQYF
TRBV5-1	many	TRBJ2-2	TRBD2	TGCGCCAGCAGGGCGGGGGCCGGGGAGCTGTTTTTT	CASRAGAGELFF
TRBV4-2	-	TRBJ2-1	TRBD2	TGTGCCAGCAGCCTCCTTGTAGCGGGAACCTACAATGAGCAGTTCTTC	CASSLLVAGTYNEQFF
TRBV7-2	many	TRBJ2-5	TRBD2	TGTGCCAGCAGCTTATCCCTAGCGGGGATTGGGACCCAGTACTTC	CASSLSLAGIGTQYF
TRBV7-3	many	TRBJ2-1	TRBD1	TGTGCCAGCAGCTCAGACAGGGGCGAGGTGTTCTTC	CASSSDRGEVFF
TRBV20-1	few	TRBJ2-1	TRBD1	TGCAGTGCTAGAGGGGGGGGGACAGGGACCTACAATGAGCAGTTCTTC	CSARGGGTGTYNEQFF
TRBV30	-	TRBJ2-7	TRBD1	TGTGCCTGGGGGACAGGGGCCTACGAGCAGTACTTC	CAWGTGAYEQYF
TRBV20-1	many	TRBJ2-1	TRBD2	TGCAGTGCTAGAGACCTCAGGACTAGCGACAATGAGCAGTTCTTC	CSARDLRTSDNEQFF
TRBV4-3	-	TRBJ2-3	TRBD2	TGCGCCAGCAGCCAAGATGAAGGTAGCGGGAGCACAGATACGCAGTATTTT	CASSQDEGSGSTDTQYF